These T cell receptor beta chains were read from a single sample in a study of T cell responses to AZD1222 COVID-19 vaccine. Using immunoSEQ multiplex PCR, the repertoire was profiled, and TCRdb retains in-frame clones only, with some absent. This sample carries 150,000 to 200,000 clones, around nine tenths of them seen once, and the ten largest clones take approximately 26%. The sample consisted of peripheral blood, taken 28 days after the second AZD1222 dose. The receptors originated from an adult who received the AZD1222 COVID-19 vaccine. Each CDR3 is given with its conserved first and last residue. The D gene is left open where the match is weak. Not every row has a clone size; where given, it reads once, few, many or a size class.

v_call: TRBV19
d_call: -
clone_size: -
j_call: TRBJ1-6
cdr3_nt: TGTGCCAGTACCCCGACCGGGACCTATAATTCACCCCTCCACTTT
cdr3_aa: CASTPTGTYNSPLHF

v_call: TRBV30
d_call: -
clone_size: once
j_call: TRBJ2-7
cdr3_nt: TGTGGGGATTCATACGAGCAGTACTTC
cdr3_aa: CGDSYEQYF

v_call: TRBV11-3
d_call: -
clone_size: -
j_call: TRBJ2-1
cdr3_nt: TGTGCCAGCAGCTTAGACCCTAGCCCTTACAATGAGCAGTTCTTC
cdr3_aa: CASSLDPSPYNEQFF

v_call: TRBV27
d_call: TRBD2
clone_size: -
j_call: TRBJ2-7
cdr3_nt: TGTGCCAGCAGGCCCAGCGGGAGGCCCCCCGAGCAGTACTTC
cdr3_aa: CASRPSGRPPEQYF

v_call: TRBV11-2
d_call: -
clone_size: -
j_call: TRBJ2-7
cdr3_nt: TGTGCCAGCAGCCCAGGGGATGGACTAGTTACCTACGAGCAGTACTTC
cdr3_aa: CASSPGDGLVTYEQYF

v_call: TRBV7-2
d_call: TRBD1
clone_size: -
j_call: TRBJ2-5
cdr3_nt: TGTGCCAGCAGGCCAGGGGGCCTAGGAGAGACCCAGTACTTC
cdr3_aa: CASRPGGLGETQYF

v_call: TRBV2
d_call: TRBD2
clone_size: -
j_call: TRBJ2-7
cdr3_nt: TGTGCCACTCGCGGGAGGGGGGCTTACGAGCAGTACTTC
cdr3_aa: CATRGRGAYEQYF

v_call: TRBV11-3
d_call: -
clone_size: -
j_call: TRBJ2-3
cdr3_nt: TGTGCCAGCAGCTTAGGAGTGGGATTTACAGATACGCAGTATTTT
cdr3_aa: CASSLGVGFTDTQYF

v_call: TRBV6-5
d_call: TRBD1
clone_size: -
j_call: TRBJ1-1
cdr3_nt: TGTGCCAGCAGTTACTCCGGACAGGGAGACACTGAAGCTTTCTTT
cdr3_aa: CASSYSGQGDTEAFF

v_call: TRBV5-4
d_call: -
clone_size: -
j_call: TRBJ2-4
cdr3_nt: TGTGCCAGCAGCCCGTGGGGGCTAGCTCTAGCCAAAAACATTCAGTACTTC
cdr3_aa: CASSPWGLALAKNIQYF

v_call: TRBV20-1
d_call: -
clone_size: -
j_call: TRBJ2-1
cdr3_nt: TGCAGTGCTAGAGTCTCCTATGAGCAGTTCTTC
cdr3_aa: CSARVSYEQFF

v_call: TRBV30
d_call: -
clone_size: -
j_call: TRBJ2-2
cdr3_nt: TGTGCCTGGAGTGTTGGGGGGACCAGGACCGGGGAGCTGTTTTTT
cdr3_aa: CAWSVGGTRTGELFF

v_call: TRBV21-1
d_call: -
clone_size: once
j_call: TRBJ2-5
cdr3_nt: TGTGCCAGCAGCCCCGACCTAACTAGCGGCTACCAAGAGACCCAGTACTTC
cdr3_aa: CASSPDLTSGYQETQYF

v_call: TRBV27
d_call: -
clone_size: -
j_call: TRBJ1-2
cdr3_nt: TGTGCCAGCAGTTTATCGGGTCAAAACTATGGCTACACCTTC
cdr3_aa: CASSLSGQNYGYTF

v_call: TRBV7-2
d_call: -
clone_size: -
j_call: TRBJ1-2
cdr3_nt: TGTGCCAGCAGTCCCGCGACCACAGGGAACTATGGCTACACCTTC
cdr3_aa: CASSPATTGNYGYTF

v_call: TRBV27
d_call: -
clone_size: few
j_call: TRBJ1-2
cdr3_nt: TGTGCCAGCAGTTTATCCCCGCGTAGTTTCTATGGCTACACCTTC
cdr3_aa: CASSLSPRSFYGYTF

v_call: TRBV7-2
d_call: TRBD2
clone_size: -
j_call: TRBJ2-3
cdr3_nt: TGTGCCAGCAGCACCCCCCGTGGCGGGAGGGTTATAGATACGCAGTATTTT
cdr3_aa: CASSTPRGGRVIDTQYF

v_call: TRBV5-1
d_call: -
clone_size: -
j_call: TRBJ2-2
cdr3_nt: TGCGCCAGCAGCTTCGAGTACACCGGGGAGCTGTTTTTT
cdr3_aa: CASSFEYTGELFF